Shown below are 6 T cell receptor beta chains from a single sample sequenced in a study of blood T cell repertoires in COVID-19 (TCRdb year 2020). Receptor amplification or capture employed the immunoSEQ multiplex PCR assay. Here the immuneACCESS table is served through TCRdb, limited to in-frame sequences with V and J called. Missing clones are a known gap in these copies; in checked studies unresolved V genes cover under half, and the rest lacks a known reason. This sample holds hundreds of thousands of clones; roughly 83% were observed only once. The ten largest clones capture approximately 2.1% of the sample. Sequenced: PBMCs or T cells enriched from blood (not recorded which). The receptors were gathered from a woman in her 50s who had recovered from COVID-19.

This clone was recorded only once. The chain has TRBV19 and TRBJ2-3, with D perhaps TRBD2 (7 bases). The germline CDR1 and CDR2 sequences are LNHDA and SQIVND (reference sequence). The CDR3 loop spans 16 amino acids. Trimming took off 7 bases at V and 5 bases at J, with 22 bases between the two ends. CDR3 DNA: TGTGCCAGTACTGGCGGTCGGTGGGGGGGCAGAGATACGCAGTATTTT. Translation gives CASTGGRWGGRDTQYF. Using reference TRBV19 and TRBJ2-3 for the parts outside the CDR3, the full variable domain is DGGITQSPKYLFRKEGQNVTLSCEQNLNHDAMYWYRQDPGQGLRLIYYSQIVNDFQKGDIAEGYSVSREKKESFPLTVTSAQKNPTAFYLCASTGGRWGGRDTQYFGPGTRLTVL.

CDR3 residues: CASRQQTGPNEKLFF. The CDR3 nucleotides read TGTGCCAGCAGACAACAGACAGGTCCTAATGAAAAACTGTTTTTT. The V call is TRBV28, the J call TRBJ1-4; the D gene is possibly TRBD1 (6 bases). The germline V gene has CDR1 MDHEN and CDR2 SYDVKM. Trimming took 6 bases from V and 3 from J, leaving 14 bases between them. The CDR3 is made up of 15 amino acids.

The V and J genes are TRBV29-1 and TRBJ2-7; the D gene is possibly TRBD1 (5 bases). Germline-derived CDR1 and CDR2 are SQVTM and ANQGSEA. V was trimmed by 4 bases and J by 1 base, leaving 11 bases between them. This CDR3 is 13 amino acids long. CDR3 sequence reads: CSVATGKSYEQYF. The DNA for the CDR3 is TGCAGCGTTGCAACAGGAAAATCCTACGAGCAGTACTTC.

The chain carries TRBV10-1 and TRBJ2-1, with TRBD2 identical over 9 bases. Trimming took 4 bases from V and 4 from J; bases not matched to a gene: 8. The CDR3 runs to 16 residues. The V gene's germline CDR1 is WNHNN and CDR2 SYGVQD (reference sequence). The DNA of the CDR3 is TGCGCCAGCAGTGCTATAGCGGGGGTCGCTTACAATGAGCAGTTCTTC. Protein: CASSAIAGVAYNEQFF.

The chain couples TRBV2 to TRBJ1-2; D call uncertain. CDR3 size: 14 residues. Germline V gene lookup returns CDR1 SNHLY and CDR2 FYNNEI. Trimming pared 5 bases from V and 8 bases from J, leaving 18 bases between. The CDR3 reads CASSSEGTGIGYTF. The CDR3 coding sequence is TGTGCCAGCAGTTCGGAGGGCACGGGGATAGGCTACACCTTC. Combining the CDR3 with reference TRBV2 and TRBJ1-2 gives the whole variable domain EPEVTQTPSHQVTQMGQEVILRCVPISNHLYFYWYRQILGQKVEFLVSFYNNEISEKSEIFDDQFSVERPDGSNFTLKIRSTKLEDSAMYFCASSSEGTGIGYTFGSGTRLTVV.

The count of this clone is one. The V gene is TRBV7-9, the J gene TRBJ2-7; 7 nucleotides align to TRBD2. The CDR3 length is 16 residues. Per the germline V gene, CDR1 is SEHNR and CDR2 is FQNEAQ (reference sequence). Trimming took 4 bases from V and 0 from J; bases not matched to a gene: 9. The chain's CDR3 is CASSSPSGFYSYEQYF. DNA for the CDR3: TGTGCCAGCAGCTCACCTAGCGGATTTTACTCCTACGAGCAGTACTTC.